The next 14 T cell receptor beta chains were all read from a single sample in a study of blood T cell repertoires in COVID-19. Only in-frame clones appear in the TCRdb table, and some are missing; sequencing was by immunoSEQ multiplex PCR. The data contain under 300,000 clones, 90% of them seen just once; the ten biggest clones take up approximately 3.3%. Sequencing was done on a sample of peripheral blood. These receptors originate from a woman in her 40s with acute or convalescent COVID-19.

The gene calls are TRBV5-1 and TRBJ2-3, with D possibly matching TRBD2 (6 bases). There are 16 residues in the CDR3. Germline V CDR1 and CDR2: SGHRS, YFSETQ. The V end lost 4 bases, the J end lost 5 bases, and 20 bases lay between the germline ends. CDR3 region: CASSPGSRGRGDTQYF. The DNA for the CDR3 is TGCGCCAGCAGCCCGGGTAGTCGTGGGCGGGGAGATACGCAGTATTTT.

V usage is TRBV9 and J usage is TRBJ1-4, with no clear D. Deletions cut 0 bases from V and 0 bases from J, with 6 bases between. This CDR3 spans 15 amino acids. Germline CDR1 SGDLS, CDR2 YYNGEE. CDR3 coding DNA: TGTGCCAGCAGCGTAGCCATGTCAACTAATGAAAAACTGTTTTTT. It yields the protein CASSVAMSTNEKLFF.

The chain employs TRBV15 and TRBJ1-1; no clear D. Per the germline V gene, CDR1 is LNHNV and CDR2 is YYDKDF (reference sequence). The CDR3 length is 13 residues. Trimming shortened V by 0 bases and J by 14 bases, and 16 bases separated the two germline ends. The CDR3 reads CATSRDKPSWSFF. In DNA, the CDR3 is TGTGCCACCAGCAGAGATAAACCCTCCTGGAGCTTCTTT. The full variable domain, its missing parts supplied by reference TRBV15 and TRBJ1-1, is DAMVIQNPRYQVTQFGKPVTLSCSQTLNHNVMYWYQQKSSQAPKLLFHYYDKDFNNEADTPDNFQSRRPNTSFCFLDIRSPGLGDTAMYLCATSRDKPSWSFFGQGTRLTVV.

V usage is TRBV6-6 and J usage is TRBJ2-7; perhaps TRBD1 as D (6 bases). V lost 0 bases, J lost 4 bases, and 10 bases lay in between. The CDR3 contains 14 residues. Germline CDR1 reads MNHNY; CDR2 reads SVGAGI (reference sequence). The CDR3 DNA reads TGTGCCAGCAGTTACTCGACAGGTGTTTACGAGCAGTACGTC. The encoded protein is CASSYSTGVYEQYV.

This chain connects TRBV7-8 to TRBJ1-1, with D tentatively TRBD1 (5 bases). The CDR3 is 16 amino acids. Germline V CDR1 and CDR2: SGHVS, FQNEAQ. V gave up 4 bases and J gave up 6 bases, with 21 bases separating them. The CDR3 loop reads CASSSTPAGRSSEAFF. CDR3 nucleotides: TGTGCCAGCAGCTCCACACCCGCGGGACGGTCTTCTGAAGCTTTCTTT.

The chain carries TRBV19 and TRBJ1-4, with 11 bases that match TRBD1. The CDR3 loop spans 16 amino acids. Germline CDR1 is LNHDA and CDR2 is SQIVND (reference sequence). Trimming removed 6 bases from V and 2 bases from J; junction bases left unmatched: 5. This CDR3 is CASSRTGGATNEKLFF. CDR3 sequence (DNA): TGTGCCAGTAGCCGGACAGGGGGCGCGACTAATGAAAAACTGTTTTTT.

This rearrangement joins TRBV5-5 to TRBJ2-6, with a tentative D call TRBD1 (5 bases). Germline lookup yields CDR1 SGHKS and CDR2 YYEKEE (reference sequence). V shed 1 base and J shed 0 bases, with 11 bases lying between them. The CDR3 sequence is 17 residues long. The CDR3 nucleotides are TGTGCCAGCAGCTTGCAGGGAATGAACTCTGGGGCCAACGTCCTGACTTTC. Its protein product is CASSLQGMNSGANVLTF. Together with reference TRBV5-5 and TRBJ2-6, the CDR3 gives the full variable domain: DAGVTQSPTHLIKTRGQQVTLRCSPISGHKSVSWYQQVLGQGPQFIFQYYEKEERGRGNFPDRFSARQFPNYSSELNVNALLLGDSALYLCASSLQGMNSGANVLTFGAGSRLTVL.

The J gene is TRBJ2-6, the V gene TRBV24-1; D possibly corresponds to TRBD1 (5 bases). This CDR3 comprises 15 residues. The germline V gene has CDR1 KGHDR and CDR2 SFDVKD. Trimming left V 7 bases short and J 0 bases short, with 9 bases between. This chain's CDR3 is CATSSGFSGANVLTF. The CDR3 DNA reads as TGTGCCACCAGCTCAGGGTTCTCTGGGGCCAACGTCCTGACTTTC.

The table lists this clone with a few counts. V gene TRBV7-3 combines with J gene TRBJ1-2, with D unclear. V was trimmed by 1 base and J by 7 bases, leaving 10 bases between them. CDR1 SGHTA and CDR2 FQGTGA come from the germline V gene. The CDR3 loop spans 13 amino acids. In nucleotides, the CDR3 is TGTGCCAGCAGCTTAAACGGCCAGGTTGGCTACACCTTC. This gives the protein CASSLNGQVGYTF.

This clone was observed once. The chain has TRBV10-2 and TRBJ2-5; 13 positions match TRBD2. The CDR3 is 17 amino acids. The germline V gene encodes CDR1 WSHSY and CDR2 SAAADI. V shed 4 bases, J shed 5 bases, and the junction held 10 bases outside the gene matches. This CDR3 is CASSGGVLAGGRETQYF. In DNA, the CDR3 is TGCGCCAGCAGTGGGGGTGTACTAGCGGGGGGGCGTGAGACCCAGTACTTC.

V and J are TRBV7-8 and TRBJ1-4, with a weak D call TRBD1 (6 bases). The germline gives CDR1 SGHVS, CDR2 FQNEAQ. Trimming stripped 5 bases from V and 7 bases from J, with 20 bases between. CDR3 size: 16 residues. The CDR3 DNA reads TGTGCCAGCAGCCCACCCGGGACACCCGTTTCTGAAAAACTGTTTTTT. Its translation: CASSPPGTPVSEKLFF.

A single count supports this clone. The V call is TRBV10-1, the J call TRBJ1-2, with D possibly being TRBD1 (5 bases). Germline CDR1 and CDR2: WNHNN and SYGVQD (reference sequence). The CDR3 runs 13 residues. The V end lost 2 bases, the J end lost 4 bases, and 8 bases lay between the germline ends. Here the CDR3 reads CASSETRGYGYTF. In nucleotides, the CDR3 is TGCGCCAGCAGTGAGACAAGGGGCTATGGCTACACCTTC.

The table lists this clone with a count of one. This sequence joins TRBV6-5 and TRBJ1-1; D ambiguous. CDR1 and CDR2 from the germline V gene are MNHEY and SVGAGI. This CDR3 spans 14 amino acids. Trimming took off 5 bases at V and 2 bases at J, with 12 bases between the two ends. The CDR3 is CASSTPGINTEAFF. In DNA form, the CDR3 reads TGTGCCAGCAGTACCCCCGGGATAAACACTGAAGCTTTCTTT.

The chain carries TRBV5-1 and TRBJ1-4; D possibly corresponds to TRBD1 (6 bases). CDR1 and CDR2 from the germline V gene are SGHRS and YFSETQ. V shed 2 bases and J shed 7 bases, with 12 bases lying between them. This CDR3 contains 14 residues. CDR3 loop: CASSLGGMGEKLFF. CDR3 nucleotide sequence: TGCGCCAGCAGCTTAGGGGGTATGGGTGAAAAACTGTTTTTT.